Described below is a single T cell receptor (beta chain) sequence and its context. CDR1 is SGHRS and CDR2 is YFSETQ in the germline V gene. This CDR3 spans 14 amino acids. After removal of 3 bases from V and 3 bases from J, the junction contained 4 bases not matched to a gene. The source of the sample is a study of blood T cell repertoires in COVID-19. The overall study: Specimens from acute and convalescent COVID-19 originated in the United States, Italy and Spain.

As originally analysed: From reference gene primer amplification, estimates of nucleated cell counts were derived. The protocol was immunoSEQ multiplex PCR, while the TCRdb copy is restricted to in-frame clones and leaves out a portion. That table gives V, J and clone size, and the DNA gave D and trimming. Among under 150,000 clones listed, approximately 90% were seen once. The chain combines TRBV5-1 with TRBJ2-7; 9 bases are a match to TRBD1. The source is a man between 65 and 85 years old with active COVID-19. Sequencing used peripheral blood. The CDR3 nucleotides read TGCGCCAGCAGCTGGGGACAGGGCGTCTACGAGCAGTACTTC. Its translation is CASSWGQGVYEQYF.